Shown below are 24 T cell receptor beta chains from a single sample sequenced in a study of siplizumab effects on memory and regulatory T cells. Clones were sequenced by immunoSEQ multiplex PCR, and TCRdb holds only the in-frame ones, with some missing. The sample holds about 40,000 clones, 89% seen once. Input material: naive CD4+ T cells sorted from blood. Receptors originate from a human donor in good health.

This clone was seen just once. This chain connects TRBV18 to TRBJ2-7, with D maybe TRBD1 (5 bases). Germline loops: CDR1 KGHSH, CDR2 LQKENI. V lost 6 bases and J lost 3, with 9 bases in between. CDR3 size: 12 residues. CDR3 amino acids: CASSPDSYEQYF. For the CDR3, the DNA is TGTGCCAGCTCGCCTGACAGCTACGAGCAGTACTTC.

This clone showed up just once. The V and J genes are TRBV15 and TRBJ1-5; 9 nucleotides align to TRBD1. The CDR3 covers 16 residues. The germline CDR1 and CDR2 sequences are LNHNV and YYDKDF (reference sequence). The V and J ends lost 3 bases and 2 bases, in that order; junction bases with no gene match: 5. This CDR3 is CATSRGQGVGNQPQHF. In DNA, the CDR3 is TGTGCCACCAGCAGGGGACAGGGAGTTGGCAATCAGCCCCAGCATTTT. The entire variable domain, with the rest obtained from reference TRBV15 and TRBJ1-5, is as follows: DAMVIQNPRYQVTQFGKPVTLSCSQTLNHNVMYWYQQKSSQAPKLLFHYYDKDFNNEADTPDNFQSRRPNTSFCFLDIRSPGLGDTAMYLCATSRGQGVGNQPQHFGDGTRLSIL.

The chain carries TRBV7-8 and TRBJ2-5, with D uncertain. The ends were cut back, 1 base at V and 6 bases at J, with 9 bases in the middle. CDR3 size: 13 residues. Germline V CDR1 and CDR2: SGHVS, FQNEAQ. Written as DNA, the CDR3 is TGTGCCAGCAGCTTAGGTCCGTTAAAGACCCAGTACTTC. Translation gives CASSLGPLKTQYF.

This clone was seen a single time. This rearrangement joins TRBV5-4 to TRBJ1-4; tentatively, D is TRBD1 (6 bases). V gave up 5 bases and J gave up 1 base, with 15 bases separating them. The CDR3 loop spans 16 amino acids. Germline lookup yields CDR1 SGHNT and CDR2 YYREEE (reference sequence). The CDR3 loop is CASSLGGAGTNEKLFF. CDR3 nucleotide sequence: TGTGCCAGCAGTCTGGGGGGGGCGGGAACTAATGAAAAACTGTTTTTT.

This clone was seen once. The CDR3 DNA reads as TGTGCCAGCTCACCACCTCTAAGAGCAGATACGCAGTATTTT. This translates into CASSPPLRADTQYF. This rearrangement joins TRBV18 to TRBJ2-3; D gene unclear. V was shortened by 0 bases and J by 4 bases, with 8 bases between the two germline ends. Germline V CDR1 and CDR2: KGHSH, LQKENI. This CDR3 contains 14 residues.

The V and J genes are TRBV9 and TRBJ1-1, with D unresolved. The V end lost 3 bases, the J end lost 1 base, and 7 bases lay between the germline ends. This CDR3 comprises 13 residues. Germline CDR1 is SGDLS and CDR2 is YYNGEE. In DNA form, the CDR3 reads TGTGCCAGCAGCGCAAGAAGGAACACTGAAGCTTTCTTT. It is translated as CASSARRNTEAFF. Drawing the rest from reference TRBV9 and TRBJ1-1, the complete variable domain is DSGVTQTPKHLITATGQRVTLRCSPRSGDLSVYWYQQSLDQGLQFLIQYYNGEERAKGNILERFSAQQFPDLHSELNLSSLELGDSALYFCASSARRNTEAFFGQGTRLTVV.

This sequence joins TRBV27 and TRBJ2-3; D call uncertain. Per germline, CDR1 MNHEY and CDR2 SMNVEV (reference sequence). The CDR3 is 13 amino acids. The V end lost 6 bases, the J end lost 4 bases, and 11 bases lay between the germline ends. Written as DNA, the CDR3 is TGTGCCAGCAGCCCCATCTTGTCAGATACGCAGTATTTT. The encoded protein is CASSPILSDTQYF.

In this sample, this clone turned up once. The V gene is TRBV7-8, the J gene TRBJ1-2; TRBD1 might be the D (5 bases). This CDR3 is built from 13 residues. V was clipped by 0 bases and J by 6 bases, with 8 bases between them. Germline values: CDR1 SGHVS, CDR2 FQNEAQ. CDR3 DNA sequence: TGTGCCAGCAGCTTAGCCAGGGATAATGGCTACACCTTC. The encoded protein is CASSLARDNGYTF.

This chain uses TRBV5-6 with TRBJ1-1; TRBD1 agrees at 7 bases. In germline, CDR1 is SGHDT, CDR2 YYEEEE. With 4 bases clipped from V and 7 bases from J, the junction kept 10 bases outside the gene matches. The CDR3 consists of 14 residues. CDR3 protein: CASSEQTGLGEAFF. The DNA of the CDR3 is TGTGCCAGCAGCGAGCAGACAGGGCTGGGTGAAGCTTTCTTT.

The chain carries TRBV11-3 and TRBJ2-1, with 14 bases that match TRBD2. The germline V gene has CDR1 SGHNT and CDR2 YENEEA. With 5 bases clipped from V and 9 bases from J, the junction kept 9 bases outside the gene matches. The CDR3 totals 16 residues. The CDR3 protein is CASSPGLAGARGEQFF. The CDR3 nucleotides are TGTGCCAGCAGCCCGGGACTAGCGGGGGCGCGGGGTGAGCAGTTCTTC.

Only one count was recorded for this clone. V usage is TRBV19 and J usage is TRBJ2-1, with TRBD2 matching 7 bases. J gave up 11 bases and V 8 bases, and 15 bases lay outside the gene matches. The CDR3 runs 14 residues. Germline assignment: CDR1 LNHDA and CDR2 SQIVND (reference sequence). CDR3 loop: CASGGLTLAPKQFF. The CDR3, as DNA: TGTGCCAGTGGGGGACTAACTTTGGCCCCCAAGCAGTTCTTC.

CDR3 nucleotides: TGTGCCAGCAGTTACTCTTTTGACCGGAACACCGGGGAGCTGTTTTTT. This sequence encodes CASSYSFDRNTGELFF. This chain links TRBV6-6 with TRBJ2-2; no clear D gene. The length of the CDR3 is 16 residues. Looked up from germline, CDR1 is MNHNY and CDR2 is SVGAGI (reference sequence). Trimming took 0 bases from V and 1 from J, leaving 9 bases between them.

This clone came up once. The chain employs TRBV5-1 and TRBJ1-2; the match to TRBD1 covers 11 bases. The CDR3 consists of 16 residues. The germline gives CDR1 SGHRS, CDR2 YFSETQ. With 0 bases clipped from V and 6 bases from J, the junction kept 7 bases outside the gene matches. This chain's CDR3 is CASSLVAGTGGDGYTF. For the CDR3, the DNA is TGCGCCAGCAGCTTGGTAGCCGGGACAGGGGGTGATGGCTACACCTTC.

The chain joins TRBV5-8 to TRBJ2-7, with a tentative D call TRBD2 (5 bases). The V gene lost 5 bases and the J gene lost 2 bases, with 11 bases spanning the gap. Looked up from germline, CDR1 is SGHTS and CDR2 is YDEGEE. CDR3 length: 13 residues. The CDR3 coding sequence is TGTGCCAGCAGACGGACTGCCACCTACGAGCAGTACTTC. Translated: CASRRTATYEQYF.

This chain links TRBV10-3 with TRBJ2-3, with D possibly TRBD1 on 5 matching bases. In germline, CDR1 is ENHRY, CDR2 SYGVKD. The CDR3 contains 12 residues. V lost 7 bases, J lost 2 bases, and 7 bases lay in between. CDR3: CAIKDNTDTQYF. CDR3 bases: TGTGCCATCAAGGACAACACAGATACGCAGTATTTT.

The V and J genes are TRBV18 and TRBJ1-2, with D unclear. The CDR3 consists of 15 residues. Between the trimmed V and J ends, which lost 3 bases and 4 bases, there was a span of 15 bases. CDR1 and CDR2 (germline): KGHSH, LQKENI. CDR3 region: CASSPELGTSYGYTF. For the CDR3, the DNA is TGTGCCAGCTCACCCGAATTGGGAACGAGCTATGGCTACACCTTC.

This clone was picked up a small number of times. The rearrangement links TRBV19 to TRBJ1-4; D unresolved. The CDR3 extends over 14 amino acids. The germline gives CDR1 LNHDA, CDR2 SQIVND (reference sequence). Trimming removed 6 bases at V and 7 bases at J, with 15 bases between. The CDR3 region is CASSPNAWTEKLFF. Here the CDR3 DNA reads TGTGCCAGTAGCCCTAACGCGTGGACTGAAAAACTGTTTTTT.

The J gene is TRBJ2-2, the V gene TRBV29-1; D gene ambiguous. The CDR3 contains 12 residues. CDR1 and CDR2 (germline): SQVTM, ANQGSEA. Trimming took 7 bases from V and 4 from J, leaving 10 bases between them. CDR3 coding DNA: TGCAGCGCTAACCGTGCCACCGGGGAGCTGTTTTTT. This encodes CSANRATGELFF.

This clone has a single count. The rearrangement joins TRBV5-1 to TRBJ1-3; TRBD1 agrees at 11 bases. This CDR3 is 16 amino acids long. The V and J ends lost 4 bases and 8 bases, in that order; junction bases with no gene match: 11. Germline loops: CDR1 SGHRS, CDR2 YFSETQ. The CDR3 is CASSARTGGAGDTIYF. The CDR3 DNA reads as TGCGCCAGCAGCGCTCGGACAGGGGGCGCCGGGGACACCATATATTTT.

The chain carries TRBV4-1 and TRBJ2-1; 7 bases agree with TRBD1. Germline CDR1 reads MGHRA; CDR2 reads YSYEKL. V lost 3 bases, J lost 8 bases, and 7 bases stayed unmatched. The CDR3 loop spans 14 amino acids. CDR3 residues: CASSHVYQGDEQFF. DNA for the CDR3: TGCGCCAGCAGCCACGTATATCAGGGGGATGAGCAGTTCTTC.

The gene calls are TRBV19 and TRBJ1-1; 7 nucleotides line up with TRBD1. CDR3 length: 13 residues. Unmatched junction bases numbered 9, after V lost 8 bases and J lost 6 bases. CDR1 is LNHDA and CDR2 is SQIVND in the germline V gene (reference sequence). The CDR3: CASRDSYHPEAFF. The CDR3 coding sequence is TGTGCCAGTCGGGACAGTTATCACCCTGAAGCTTTCTTT.

This sequence joins TRBV11-3 and TRBJ2-3; TRBD2 aligns across 16 bases. The V and J ends lost 5 bases and 2 bases, in that order; junction bases with no gene match: 7. The CDR3 is made up of 18 amino acids. CDR1 is SGHNT and CDR2 is YENEEA in the germline V gene. The CDR3 DNA follows: TGTGCCAGCAGCCCGGGACTAGCGGGAGGGCCAGTCACAGATACGCAGTATTTT. Encoded protein: CASSPGLAGGPVTDTQYF.

This clone is a singleton in its sample. The chain carries TRBV19 and TRBJ2-7, with 9 bases fitting TRBD2. The trim removed 4 bases at V and 5 bases at J, leaving 12 bases unmatched. The CDR3 is made up of 16 amino acids. The V gene's germline CDR1 is LNHDA and CDR2 SQIVND (reference sequence). For the CDR3, the DNA is TGTGCCAGTAGTACCCGGAGTAGCGGGAGTATCGACGAGCAGTACTTC. Translation: CASSTRSSGSIDEQYF.

The rearrangement links TRBV2 to TRBJ2-1; 13 positions agree with TRBD2. Looked up from germline, CDR1 is SNHLY and CDR2 is FYNNEI. CDR3 length: 12 residues. Germline trimming cut 6 bases from V and 14 bases from J; bases unmatched to any gene: 4. CDR3 amino acids: CASSVTSGGKFF. CDR3 bases: TGTGCCAGCAGCGTGACTAGCGGGGGGAAGTTCTTC.